This passage covers 29 T cell receptor beta chains from one sample sequenced in a study of blood T cell repertoires in COVID-19. TCRdb's copy holds only in-frame clones and misses some; the assay was immunoSEQ multiplex PCR. The data contain roughly 420,000 clones, approximately 87% of them singletons. The specimen sequenced was PBMCs or T cells enriched from blood (not recorded which). These receptors all come from a woman in her 30s with acute COVID-19.

The J gene is TRBJ1-5, the V gene TRBV24-1; D call uncertain. Trimming took off 5 bases at V and 4 bases at J, with 14 bases between the two ends. This CDR3 is 15 amino acids long. Germline CDR1 is KGHDR and CDR2 is SFDVKD. This CDR3 is CATSAGETGNQPQHF. The DNA for the CDR3 is TGTGCCACCAGTGCCGGAGAGACGGGGAATCAGCCCCAGCATTTT.

The chain recombines TRBV4-2 with TRBJ1-4, with 7 bases fitting TRBD1. Germline V CDR1 and CDR2: LGHNA, YNFKEQ. CDR3 length: 15 residues. J lost 0 bases, V lost 8 bases, and 6 bases had no gene match. The CDR3 bases are TGTGCCAGCGGGGGGACAGATGCAACTAATGAAAAACTGTTTTTT. Translated, it gives CASGGTDATNEKLFF.

This sequence joins TRBV9 and TRBJ2-1, with 10 bases matching TRBD2. The CDR3 consists of 17 residues. CDR1 SGDLS and CDR2 YYNGEE come from the germline V gene. J was trimmed by 8 bases and V by 0 bases; bases with no gene match: 11. The CDR3 DNA is TGTGCCAGCAGCGTAGGCCCTAAGCGGGGGGGCCAAGATGAGCAGTTCTTC. Its protein is CASSVGPKRGGQDEQFF.

The V gene is TRBV14, the J gene TRBJ2-4, with 8 bases aligning to TRBD1. The J segment lost 4 bases and the V segment lost 4 bases, leaving 9 bases of the junction unmatched. Germline V gene lookup returns CDR1 SGHDN and CDR2 FVKESK. CDR3 length: 16 amino acids. CDR3 sequence (DNA): TGTGCCAGCAGCCTTCTGACAGGGGACAGAAAAAACATTCAGTACTTC. It specifies CASSLLTGDRKNIQYF.

This clone was seen only once. The chain couples TRBV5-1 to TRBJ1-4; tentatively, D is TRBD1 (6 bases). The CDR3 contains 14 residues. V shed 4 bases and J shed 7 bases, with 14 bases lying between them. Germline V gene lookup returns CDR1 SGHRS and CDR2 YFSETQ. DNA of the CDR3: TGCGCCAGCAGCCCCACAGGGTTGGGTGAAAAACTGTTTTTT. This sequence encodes CASSPTGLGEKLFF.

The chain links TRBV12-5 to TRBJ1-5, with 8 bases matching TRBD1. The V and J ends lost 5 bases and 3 bases, in that order; junction bases with no gene match: 6. CDR3 length: 15 amino acids. Germline assignment: CDR1 LGHNT and CDR2 FRNRAP. CDR3 sequence (DNA): TGTGCTAGTGGTCTCAGGACAGGGTACAATCAGCCCCAGCATTTT. Protein product: CASGLRTGYNQPQHF. Drawing the rest from reference TRBV12-5 and TRBJ1-5, the complete variable domain is DARVTQTPRHKVTEMGQEVTMRCQPILGHNTVFWYRQTMMQGLELLAYFRNRAPLDDSGMPKDRFSAEMPDATLATLKIQPSEPRDSAVYFCASGLRTGYNQPQHFGDGTRLSIL.

This rearrangement joins TRBV7-2 to TRBJ1-1, with D possibly TRBD1 on 6 matching bases. CDR3 length: 14 residues. Germline V CDR1 and CDR2: SGHTA, FQGNSA. V was clipped by 1 base and J by 1 base, with 7 bases between them. For the CDR3, the DNA is TGTGCCAGCAGCTTAGGGGACAAGAACACTGAAGCTTTCTTT. Protein product: CASSLGDKNTEAFF.

The V call is TRBV7-8, the J call TRBJ1-3; a weak D match, TRBD1 (6 bases). In germline, CDR1 is SGHVS, CDR2 FQNEAQ. The germline V and J ends were trimmed by 0 bases and 4 bases, with 10 bases remaining between them. The CDR3 consists of 15 residues. The DNA for the CDR3 is TGTGCCAGCAGCTTAGCATCAGGGGCAGGAAACACCATATATTTT. This translates into CASSLASGAGNTIYF.

As to this clone: The junction does not match germline at one end; this may be a read error. The chain has TRBV19 and TRBJ2-7; TRBD2 matches at 8 bases. Germline CDR1 LNHDA, CDR2 SQIVND (reference sequence). The CDR3 runs 15 residues. CDR3 amino acids: CASIIRLAQPYEQYF. The DNA of the CDR3 is TGTGCCAGTATTATACGACTAGCGCAGCCCTACGAGCAGTACTTC.

This clone was observed a handful of times. The chain carries TRBV6-5 and TRBJ1-1; no reliable D call. The V end lost 5 bases, the J end lost 1 base, and 14 bases lay between the germline ends. This CDR3 contains 15 residues. Germline CDR1 and CDR2: MNHEY and SVGAGI. The CDR3, as DNA: TGTGCCAGCAGTCCGACATGGAGGGCGAACACTGAAGCTTTCTTT. Translating gives CASSPTWRANTEAFF.

This chain connects TRBV5-1 to TRBJ2-3; D call uncertain. CDR3 length: 13 amino acids. Trimming left V 1 base short and J 2 bases short, with 5 bases between. Germline V gene lookup returns CDR1 SGHRS and CDR2 YFSETQ. CDR3: CASSLKYTDTQYF. The CDR3 DNA reads as TGCGCCAGCAGCTTGAAATACACAGATACGCAGTATTTT.

The J gene is TRBJ2-3, the V gene TRBV5-6, with TRBD1 matching 12 bases. CDR1 SGHDT and CDR2 YYEEEE come from the germline V gene. The trim removed 4 bases at V and 6 bases at J, leaving 6 bases unmatched. The CDR3 is made up of 15 amino acids. CDR3 in DNA: TGTGCCAGCAGCCCCGGGACAGGGGGCAGGGATACGCAGTATTTT. Amino acid sequence: CASSPGTGGRDTQYF.

This clone was seen a handful of times. This chain connects TRBV9 to TRBJ1-6, with D perhaps matching TRBD1 (5 bases). Germline V gene lookup returns CDR1 SGDLS and CDR2 YYNGEE. This CDR3 is 14 amino acids long. Trimming removed 3 bases from V and 5 bases from J, with 9 bases in between. This CDR3 reads CASSGIRDNSPLHF. The CDR3 region has the DNA TGTGCCAGCAGCGGTATCAGGGATAATTCACCCCTCCACTTT.

The rearrangement links TRBV5-5 to TRBJ2-1; 9 bases are shared with TRBD1. V lost 2 bases and J lost 8; bases outside the gene matches: 8. The CDR3 is 15 residues long. From germline, CDR1 is SGHKS and CDR2 YYEKEE (reference sequence). The CDR3 here is CASSLEGQGSDEQFF. The CDR3 coding sequence is TGTGCCAGCAGCTTAGAAGGACAGGGGAGCGATGAGCAGTTCTTC.

V usage is TRBV10-1 and J usage is TRBJ2-7; unclear D gene. V lost 0 bases to trimming and J lost 3 bases, with 15 bases between them. Per the germline V gene, CDR1 is WNHNN and CDR2 is SYGVQD (reference sequence). The CDR3 is made up of 16 amino acids. The CDR3 sequence: CASSESLPRNNYEQYF. The DNA of the CDR3 is TGCGCCAGCAGTGAGTCTCTCCCGCGGAACAACTACGAGCAGTACTTC.

The chain links TRBV7-9 to TRBJ2-7; D possibly corresponds to TRBD1 (5 bases). The V gene lost 5 bases and the J gene lost 1 base, with 18 bases spanning the gap. Germline loops: CDR1 SEHNR, CDR2 FQNEAQ (reference sequence). The CDR3 is 16 residues long. The CDR3 reads CASSPYVEQGSYEQYF. The DNA of the CDR3 is TGTGCCAGCAGCCCCTACGTGGAGCAGGGTTCCTACGAGCAGTACTTC.

The chain joins TRBV7-2 to TRBJ1-5; TRBD1 matches 8 bases. CDR1 is SGHTA and CDR2 is FQGNSA in the germline V gene. The CDR3 consists of 15 residues. V was clipped by 5 bases and J by 4 bases; unmatched bases: 7. CDR3 nucleotides: TGTGCCAGCAGCCTCGACAGGGGTTGGAATCAGCCCCAGCATTTT. The encoded protein is CASSLDRGWNQPQHF.

This clone was counted between two and nine times. The V call is TRBV7-7, the J call TRBJ1-3; D not certain. The CDR3 spans 15 residues. In germline, CDR1 is SSHAT, CDR2 FNYEAQ (reference sequence). V gave up 2 bases and J gave up 0 bases, with 8 bases separating them. DNA of the CDR3: TGTGCCAGCAGCTTATCCCTAAACTCTGGAAACACCATATATTTT. Protein sequence: CASSLSLNSGNTIYF.

This rearrangement joins TRBV9 to TRBJ2-2; D is undetermined. The CDR3 extends over 15 amino acids. The V gene's germline CDR1 is SGDLS and CDR2 YYNGEE. Trimming removed 3 bases at V and 3 bases at J, with 12 bases between. CDR3 nucleotide sequence: TGTGCCAGCAGCGGGGCAGCCCCATACACCGGGGAGCTGTTTTTT. Residues: CASSGAAPYTGELFF. Variable domain in full (rest from reference TRBV9 and TRBJ2-2): DSGVTQTPKHLITATGQRVTLRCSPRSGDLSVYWYQQSLDQGLQFLIQYYNGEERAKGNILERFSAQQFPDLHSELNLSSLELGDSALYFCASSGAAPYTGELFFGEGSRLTVL.

This chain joins TRBV14 and TRBJ2-7, with D maybe TRBD2 (6 bases). The germline gives CDR1 SGHDN, CDR2 FVKESK. This CDR3 is 14 amino acids long. The V end lost 4 bases, the J end lost 2 bases, and 12 bases lay between the germline ends. The CDR3 here is CASSLGLPPYEQYF. The CDR3 DNA reads TGTGCCAGCAGCCTGGGACTCCCCCCCTACGAGCAGTACTTC.

In this sample, this clone turned up a few times. This rearrangement joins TRBV7-9 to TRBJ1-5; D is ambiguous. V was pared by 5 bases and J by 0 bases, with 8 bases between. The germline gives CDR1 SEHNR, CDR2 FQNEAQ (reference sequence). The CDR3 has 14 residues. DNA for the CDR3: TGTGCCAGCAGCCCACGGGATAGCAATCAGCCCCAGCATTTT. This translates into CASSPRDSNQPQHF. The entire variable domain, with the rest obtained from reference TRBV7-9 and TRBJ1-5, is as follows: DTGVSQNPRHKITKRGQNVTFRCDPISEHNRLYWYRQTLGQGPEFLTYFQNEAQLEKSRLLSDRFSAERPKGSFSTLEIQRTEQGDSAMYLCASSPRDSNQPQHFGDGTRLSIL.

The chain carries TRBV10-3 and TRBJ1-5, with D perhaps matching TRBD1 (5 bases). Germline V CDR1 and CDR2: ENHRY, SYGVKD. V lost 2 bases and J 4 bases, leaving 12 bases between the germline ends. CDR3 size: 15 residues. CDR3 DNA sequence: TGTGCCATCAGTGAGGGTCAGGGCTTAAATCAGCCCCAGCATTTT. It is translated as CAISEGQGLNQPQHF.

The gene calls are TRBV4-2 and TRBJ2-1; 9 bases are a match to TRBD2. Germline V gene data show CDR1 as LGHNA and CDR2 as YNFKEQ. The CDR3 length is 15 residues. V was clipped by 1 base and J by 8 bases; unmatched bases: 6. The CDR3 is CASSQVRLAVHEQFF. The DNA of the CDR3 is TGTGCCAGCAGCCAAGTTCGACTAGCGGTACATGAGCAGTTCTTC.

The genes are TRBV19 and TRBJ1-5, with 10 bases aligning to TRBD1. Germline CDR1 reads LNHDA; CDR2 reads SQIVND (reference sequence). This CDR3 is 15 amino acids long. After removal of 8 bases from V and 6 bases from J, the junction contained 10 bases not matched to a gene. CDR3 nucleotides: TGTGCCAGTCAACGGGTGACAGGGGGCATTCAGCCCCAGCATTTT. It is translated as CASQRVTGGIQPQHF. Filled out from reference TRBV19 and TRBJ1-5, the complete variable domain reads DGGITQSPKYLFRKEGQNVTLSCEQNLNHDAMYWYRQDPGQGLRLIYYSQIVNDFQKGDIAEGYSVSREKKESFPLTVTSAQKNPTAFYLCASQRVTGGIQPQHFGDGTRLSIL.

The chain couples TRBV18 to TRBJ1-2; 10 bases match TRBD1. The CDR3 contains 16 residues. The V segment lost 3 bases and the J segment 0 bases; nucleotides outside the gene matches: 4. Germline CDR1 KGHSH, CDR2 LQKENI. In nucleotides, the CDR3 is TGTGCCAGCTCACCTGGACAGGGGGTAGCTAACTATGGCTACACCTTC. It translates to CASSPGQGVANYGYTF.

This clone was detected only once. The chain links TRBV29-1 to TRBJ2-5; TRBD2 might be the D (6 bases). This CDR3 spans 13 amino acids. CDR1 and CDR2 (germline): SQVTM, ANQGSEA. Trimming removed 4 bases at V and 5 bases at J, with 14 bases between. The CDR3 DNA follows: TGCAGCGTTGGAGGAGGGTACGGGGAGACCCAGTACTTC. This sequence encodes CSVGGGYGETQYF.

J is TRBJ1-6 and V is TRBV5-6, with unresolved D. The CDR3 totals 14 residues. V lost 1 base and J lost 9, with 11 bases in between. Looked up from germline, CDR1 is SGHDT and CDR2 is YYEEEE. The CDR3 protein is CASSLTMPGSPLHF. The CDR3 DNA is TGTGCCAGCAGCTTGACGATGCCGGGTTCACCCCTCCACTTT.

The V and J genes are TRBV2 and TRBJ1-2; D is ambiguous. CDR1 SNHLY and CDR2 FYNNEI come from the germline V gene. Between the trimmed V and J ends, which lost 0 bases and 1 base, there was a span of 9 bases. This CDR3 region has 15 residues. CDR3 in amino acids: CASSEAFSNNYGYTF. Here the CDR3 DNA reads TGTGCCAGCAGTGAAGCGTTTTCTAATAACTATGGCTACACCTTC.

This chain links TRBV5-4 with TRBJ2-7; the match to TRBD1 covers 11 bases. Germline V gene sequence: CDR1 SGHNT, CDR2 YYREEE (reference sequence). V gave up 3 bases and J gave up 4 bases; unmatched junction bases: 9. The CDR3 extends over 16 amino acids. CDR3 loop: CASSSLQDRGQYEQYF. For the CDR3, the DNA is TGTGCCAGCAGCTCCCTCCAGGACAGGGGGCAGTACGAGCAGTACTTC.